This TCR beta chain was obtained from a study of blood T cell repertoires in COVID-19. V was clipped by 0 bases and J by 2 bases, with 7 bases between them. Germline V gives CDR1 KGHSH, CDR2 LQKENI. The CDR3 spans 14 residues. Produced via immunoSEQ multiplex PCR; TCRdb's table is partial and in-frame only. The profile covers about 220,000 clones, with just over 85% appearing a single time and 14% to 15% taken by the ten largest. The V and J genes are TRBV18 and TRBJ2-5; no reliable D call. The sample taken for sequencing was PBMCs or T cells enriched from blood (not recorded which). The TCR comes from a woman aged 50 to 65 with acute COVID-19. The CDR3 nucleotides read TGTGCCAGCTCACCACCCGGGTCACAAGAGACCCAGTACTTC. This sequence encodes CASSPPGSQETQYF. Complete variable domain (other parts from reference TRBV18 and TRBJ2-5): NAGVMQNPRHLVRRRGQEARLRCSPMKGHSHVYWYRQLPEEGLKFMVYLQKENIIDESGMPKERFSAEFPKEGPSILRIQQVVRGDSAAYFCASSPPGSQETQYFGPGTRLLVL.